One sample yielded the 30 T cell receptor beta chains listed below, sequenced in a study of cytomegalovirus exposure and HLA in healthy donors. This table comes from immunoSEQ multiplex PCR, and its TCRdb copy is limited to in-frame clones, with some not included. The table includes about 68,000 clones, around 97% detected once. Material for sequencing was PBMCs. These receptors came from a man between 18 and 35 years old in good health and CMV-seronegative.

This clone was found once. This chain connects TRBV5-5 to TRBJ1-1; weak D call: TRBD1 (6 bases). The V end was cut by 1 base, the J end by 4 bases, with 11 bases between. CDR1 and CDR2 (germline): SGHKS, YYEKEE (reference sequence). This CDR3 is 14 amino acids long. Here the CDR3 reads CASSLTGLGTEAFF. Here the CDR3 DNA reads TGTGCCAGCAGCTTGACAGGGCTCGGCACTGAAGCTTTCTTT.

The CDR3 spells CASSQAVAGLRGGNQPQHF. DNA for the CDR3: TGCGCCAGCAGCCAAGCGGTGGCAGGTCTACGCGGGGGCAATCAGCCCCAGCATTTT. The J gene is TRBJ1-5, the V gene TRBV4-1; D remains unclear. The CDR3 covers 19 residues. Germline values: CDR1 MGHRA, CDR2 YSYEKL. V was trimmed by 1 base and J by 2 bases, leaving 21 bases between them.

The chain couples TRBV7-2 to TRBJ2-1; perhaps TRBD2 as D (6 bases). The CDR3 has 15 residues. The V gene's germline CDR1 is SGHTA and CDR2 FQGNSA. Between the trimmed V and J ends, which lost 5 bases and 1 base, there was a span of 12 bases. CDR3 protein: CASSPREISYNEQFF. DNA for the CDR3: TGTGCCAGCAGCCCTCGGGAGATTTCCTACAATGAGCAGTTCTTC.

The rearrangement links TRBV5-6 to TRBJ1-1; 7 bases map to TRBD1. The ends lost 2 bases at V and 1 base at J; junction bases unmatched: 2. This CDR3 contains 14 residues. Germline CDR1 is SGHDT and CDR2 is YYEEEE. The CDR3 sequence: CASSLQGSNTEAFF. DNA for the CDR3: TGTGCCAGCAGCTTACAGGGGTCGAACACTGAAGCTTTCTTT.

The chain's CDR3 is CASSGGTSGYSYEQYF. The CDR3 DNA sequence: TGTGCCAGCAGTGGGGGGACTAGCGGGTATTCCTACGAGCAGTACTTC. The chain employs TRBV2 and TRBJ2-7, with TRBD2 identical over 12 bases. The CDR3 contains 16 residues. J lost 1 base, V lost 4 bases, and 5 bases had no gene match. Germline assignment: CDR1 SNHLY and CDR2 FYNNEI.

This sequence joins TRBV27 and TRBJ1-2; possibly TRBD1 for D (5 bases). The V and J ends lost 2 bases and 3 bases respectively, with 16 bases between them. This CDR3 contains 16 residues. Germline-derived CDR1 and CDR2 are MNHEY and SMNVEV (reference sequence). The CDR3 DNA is TGTGCCAGCAGTTTAGGGGGGAGGGCCGAGTACTATGGCTACACCTTC. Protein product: CASSLGGRAEYYGYTF.

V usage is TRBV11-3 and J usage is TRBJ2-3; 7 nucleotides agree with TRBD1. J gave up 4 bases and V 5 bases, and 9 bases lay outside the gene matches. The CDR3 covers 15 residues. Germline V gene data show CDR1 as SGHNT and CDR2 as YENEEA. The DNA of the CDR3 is TGTGCCAGCAGCCCACTACAGGGGATGGCAGATACGCAGTATTTT. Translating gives CASSPLQGMADTQYF.

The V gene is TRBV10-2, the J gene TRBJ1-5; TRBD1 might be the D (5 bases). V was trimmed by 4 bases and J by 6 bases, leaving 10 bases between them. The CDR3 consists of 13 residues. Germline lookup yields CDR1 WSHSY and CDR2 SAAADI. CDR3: CASSGRVGQPQHF. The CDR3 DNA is TGCGCCAGCAGTGGCAGGGTTGGTCAGCCCCAGCATTTT.

CDR3: CASRTGRNTEAFF. In DNA form, the CDR3 reads TGTGCCAGCAGGACAGGGCGAAACACTGAAGCTTTCTTT. The chain employs TRBV2 and TRBJ1-1, with TRBD1 matching over 7 bases. The CDR3 contains 13 residues. Germline V gene data show CDR1 as SNHLY and CDR2 as FYNNEI. Trimming at V came to 6 bases and at J to 2 bases, leaving 3 bases not matched to a gene. Full variable domain (missing parts from reference TRBV2 and TRBJ1-1): EPEVTQTPSHQVTQMGQEVILRCVPISNHLYFYWYRQILGQKVEFLVSFYNNEISEKSEIFDDQFSVERPDGSNFTLKIRSTKLEDSAMYFCASRTGRNTEAFFGQGTRLTVV.

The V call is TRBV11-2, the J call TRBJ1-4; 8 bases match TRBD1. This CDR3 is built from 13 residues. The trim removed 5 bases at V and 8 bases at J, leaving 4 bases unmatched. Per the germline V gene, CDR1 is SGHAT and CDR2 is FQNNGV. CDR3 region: CASSGYRGEKLFF. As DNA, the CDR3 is TGTGCCAGCAGCGGGTACAGGGGGGAAAAACTGTTTTTT.

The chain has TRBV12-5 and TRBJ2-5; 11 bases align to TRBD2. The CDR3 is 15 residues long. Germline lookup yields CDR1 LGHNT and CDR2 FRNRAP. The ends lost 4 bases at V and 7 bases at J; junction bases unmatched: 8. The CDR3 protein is CASGSTSGVPRTQYF. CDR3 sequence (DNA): TGTGCTAGTGGTTCGACTAGCGGGGTGCCAAGGACCCAGTACTTC.

CDR3 in amino acids: CASQTGGVGNTIYF. The CDR3 DNA reads TGTGCCAGTCAAACAGGGGGCGTTGGAAACACCATATATTTT. This chain joins TRBV19 and TRBJ1-3; 9 nucleotides match TRBD1. The CDR3 is 14 residues long. Germline V gene lookup returns CDR1 LNHDA and CDR2 SQIVND (reference sequence). V lost 8 bases, J lost 3 bases, and 5 bases stayed unmatched. The full variable domain, completed using reference TRBV19 and TRBJ1-3, is DGGITQSPKYLFRKEGQNVTLSCEQNLNHDAMYWYRQDPGQGLRLIYYSQIVNDFQKGDIAEGYSVSREKKESFPLTVTSAQKNPTAFYLCASQTGGVGNTIYFGEGSWLTVV.

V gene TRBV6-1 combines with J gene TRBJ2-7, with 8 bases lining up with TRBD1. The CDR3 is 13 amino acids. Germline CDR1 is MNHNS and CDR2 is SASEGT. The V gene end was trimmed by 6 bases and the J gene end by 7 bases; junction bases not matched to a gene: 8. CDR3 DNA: TGTGCCAGCAGACCGACAGGGGATTGGGAGCAGTACTTC. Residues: CASRPTGDWEQYF.

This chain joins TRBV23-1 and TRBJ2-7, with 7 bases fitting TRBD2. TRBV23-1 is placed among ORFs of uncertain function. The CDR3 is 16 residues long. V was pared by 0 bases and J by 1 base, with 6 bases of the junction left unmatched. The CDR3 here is CASSQSWEGKSYEQYF. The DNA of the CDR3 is TGCGCCAGCAGTCAATCTTGGGAGGGAAAGTCCTACGAGCAGTACTTC.

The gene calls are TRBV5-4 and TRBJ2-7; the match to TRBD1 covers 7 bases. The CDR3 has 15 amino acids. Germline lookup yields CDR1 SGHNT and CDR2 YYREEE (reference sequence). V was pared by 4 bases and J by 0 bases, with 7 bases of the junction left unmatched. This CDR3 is CASSRDRSSSYEQYF. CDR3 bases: TGTGCCAGCAGCCGGGACAGATCCAGCTCCTACGAGCAGTACTTC.

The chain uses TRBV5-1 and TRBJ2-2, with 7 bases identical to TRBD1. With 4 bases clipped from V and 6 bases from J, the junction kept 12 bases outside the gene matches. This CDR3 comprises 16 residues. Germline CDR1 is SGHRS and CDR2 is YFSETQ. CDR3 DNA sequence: TGCGCCAGCAGCCGAGGACAGGCGGGTTTTTCCGGGGAGCTGTTTTTT. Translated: CASSRGQAGFSGELFF.

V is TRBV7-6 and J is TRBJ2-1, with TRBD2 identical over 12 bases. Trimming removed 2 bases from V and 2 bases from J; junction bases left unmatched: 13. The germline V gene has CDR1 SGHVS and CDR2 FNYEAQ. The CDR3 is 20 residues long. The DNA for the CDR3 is TGTGCCAGCAGCTTAAGTAAACTAGCGGGAGGCCCCCGGACCTACAATGAGCAGTTCTTC. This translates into CASSLSKLAGGPRTYNEQFF.

Here the CDR3 reads CASRTDRAKLFF. The CDR3, as DNA: TGTGCCAGCAGAACCGACAGGGCAAAACTGTTTTTT. The rearrangement links TRBV6-1 to TRBJ1-4; 7 positions match TRBD1. The V segment lost 6 bases and the J segment 10 bases; nucleotides outside the gene matches: 5. This CDR3 is 12 amino acids long. Looked up from germline, CDR1 is MNHNS and CDR2 is SASEGT.

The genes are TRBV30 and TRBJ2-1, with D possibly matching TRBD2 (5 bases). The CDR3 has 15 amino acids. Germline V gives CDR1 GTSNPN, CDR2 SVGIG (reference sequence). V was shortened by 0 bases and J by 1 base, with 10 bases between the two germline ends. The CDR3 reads CAWSVIRRSYNEQFF. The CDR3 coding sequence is TGTGCCTGGAGTGTAATTAGGAGGTCCTACAATGAGCAGTTCTTC. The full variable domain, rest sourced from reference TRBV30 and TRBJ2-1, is SQTIHQWPATLVQPVGSPLSLECTVEGTSNPNLYWYRQAAGRGLQLLFYSVGIGQISSEVPQNLSASRPQDRQFILSSKKLLLSDSGFYLCAWSVIRRSYNEQFFGPGTRLTVL.

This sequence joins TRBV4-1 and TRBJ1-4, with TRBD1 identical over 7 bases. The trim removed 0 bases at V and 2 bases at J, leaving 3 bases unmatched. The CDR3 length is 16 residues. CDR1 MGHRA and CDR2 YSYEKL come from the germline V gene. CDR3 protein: CASSQDTDRTNEKLFF. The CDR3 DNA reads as TGCGCCAGCAGCCAAGACACGGACAGGACTAATGAAAAACTGTTTTTT.

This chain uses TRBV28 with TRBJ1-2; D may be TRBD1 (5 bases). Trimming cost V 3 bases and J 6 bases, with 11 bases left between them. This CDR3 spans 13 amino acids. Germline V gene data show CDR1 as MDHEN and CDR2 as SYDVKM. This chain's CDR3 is CASSFGTDDGYTF. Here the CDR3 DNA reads TGTGCCAGCAGTTTCGGGACTGATGATGGCTACACCTTC.

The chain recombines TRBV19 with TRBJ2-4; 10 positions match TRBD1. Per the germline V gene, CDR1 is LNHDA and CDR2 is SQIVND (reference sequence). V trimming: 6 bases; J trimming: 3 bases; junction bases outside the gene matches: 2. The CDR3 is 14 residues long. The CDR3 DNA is TGTGCCAGTAGGGGACAGGGGAGCAAAAACATTCAGTACTTC. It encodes CASRGQGSKNIQYF.

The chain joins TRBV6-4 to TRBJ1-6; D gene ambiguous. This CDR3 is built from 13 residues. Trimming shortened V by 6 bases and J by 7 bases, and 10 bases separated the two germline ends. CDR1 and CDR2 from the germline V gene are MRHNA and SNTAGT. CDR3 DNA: TGTGCCAGCAGCAATACGGGGAATTCACCCCTCCACTTT. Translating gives CASSNTGNSPLHF.

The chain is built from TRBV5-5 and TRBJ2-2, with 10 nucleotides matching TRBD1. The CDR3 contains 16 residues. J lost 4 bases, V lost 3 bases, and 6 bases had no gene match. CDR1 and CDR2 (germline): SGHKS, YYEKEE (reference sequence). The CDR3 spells CASSSTGGAITGELFF. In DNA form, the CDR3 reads TGTGCCAGCAGCTCGACAGGGGGCGCGATCACCGGGGAGCTGTTTTTT. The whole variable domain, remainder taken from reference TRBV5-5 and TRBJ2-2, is DAGVTQSPTHLIKTRGQQVTLRCSPISGHKSVSWYQQVLGQGPQFIFQYYEKEERGRGNFPDRFSARQFPNYSSELNVNALLLGDSALYLCASSSTGGAITGELFFGEGSRLTVL.

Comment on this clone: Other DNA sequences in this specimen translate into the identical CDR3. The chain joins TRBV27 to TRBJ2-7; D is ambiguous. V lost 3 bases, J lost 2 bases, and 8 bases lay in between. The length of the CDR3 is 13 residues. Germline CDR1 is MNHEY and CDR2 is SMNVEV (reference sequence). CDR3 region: CASSLGSTYEQYF. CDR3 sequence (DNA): TGTGCCAGCAGTTTGGGCTCCACCTACGAGCAGTACTTC.

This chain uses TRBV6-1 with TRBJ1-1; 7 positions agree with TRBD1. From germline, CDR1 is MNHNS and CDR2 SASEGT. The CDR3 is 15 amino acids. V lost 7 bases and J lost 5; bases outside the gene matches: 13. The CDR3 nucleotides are TGTGCCAGCATTAGGACAGGACCCCTGCCGACTGAAGCTTTCTTT. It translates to CASIRTGPLPTEAFF.

This CDR3 reads CASSSPGGAYNSPLHF. The DNA of the CDR3 is TGTGCCAGCTCGAGTCCAGGGGGTGCCTATAATTCACCCCTCCACTTT. The chain is built from TRBV28 and TRBJ1-6; 7 bases are a match to TRBD1. J gave up 2 bases and V 8 bases, and 9 bases lay outside the gene matches. Germline assignment: CDR1 MDHEN and CDR2 SYDVKM. This CDR3 has 16 residues.

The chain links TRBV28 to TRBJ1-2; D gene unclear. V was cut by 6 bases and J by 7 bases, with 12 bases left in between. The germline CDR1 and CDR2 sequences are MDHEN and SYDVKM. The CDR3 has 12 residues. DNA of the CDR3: TGTGCCAGCAGCATCCGGGGAGGTGGCTACACCTTC. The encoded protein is CASSIRGGGYTF.

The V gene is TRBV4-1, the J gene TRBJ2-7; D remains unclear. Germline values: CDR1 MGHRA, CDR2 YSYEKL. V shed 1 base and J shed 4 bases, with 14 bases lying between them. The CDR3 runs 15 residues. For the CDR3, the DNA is TGCGCCAGCAGCCAAGGGGTTGCTAGTGGGTACGAGCAGTACTTC. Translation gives CASSQGVASGYEQYF.

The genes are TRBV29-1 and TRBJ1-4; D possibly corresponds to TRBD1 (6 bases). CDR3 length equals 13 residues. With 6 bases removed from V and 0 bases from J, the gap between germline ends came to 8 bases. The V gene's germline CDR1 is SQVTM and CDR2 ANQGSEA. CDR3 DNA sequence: TGCAGCGTCGGACAGTCAACTAATGAAAAACTGTTTTTT. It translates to CSVGQSTNEKLFF.